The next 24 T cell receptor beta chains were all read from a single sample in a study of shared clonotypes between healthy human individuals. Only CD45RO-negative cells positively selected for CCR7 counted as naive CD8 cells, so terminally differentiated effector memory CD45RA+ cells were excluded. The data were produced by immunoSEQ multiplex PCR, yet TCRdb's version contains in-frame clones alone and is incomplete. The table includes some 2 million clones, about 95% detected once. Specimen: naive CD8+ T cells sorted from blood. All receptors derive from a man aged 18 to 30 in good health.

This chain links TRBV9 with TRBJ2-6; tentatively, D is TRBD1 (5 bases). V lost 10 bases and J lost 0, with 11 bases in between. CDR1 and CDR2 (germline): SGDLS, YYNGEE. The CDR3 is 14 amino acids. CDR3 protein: CASEQGSGANVLTF. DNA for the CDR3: TGTGCCTCTGAGCAGGGCTCTGGGGCCAACGTCCTGACTTTC.

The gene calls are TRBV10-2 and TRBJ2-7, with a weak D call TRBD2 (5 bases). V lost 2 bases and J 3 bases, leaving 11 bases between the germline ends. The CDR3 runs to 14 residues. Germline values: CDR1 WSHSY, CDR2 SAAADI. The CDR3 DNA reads TGCGCCAGCAGTGAGGCGGGCCGTCTCTACGAGCAGTACTTC. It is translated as CASSEAGRLYEQYF.

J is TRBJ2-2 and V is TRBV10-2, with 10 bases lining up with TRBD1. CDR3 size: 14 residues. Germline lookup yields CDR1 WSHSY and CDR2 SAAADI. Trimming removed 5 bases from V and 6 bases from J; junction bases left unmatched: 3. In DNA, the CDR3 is TGCGCCAGCAGTAATGGACAGGGGGCCGGGGAGCTGTTTTTT. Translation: CASSNGQGAGELFF.

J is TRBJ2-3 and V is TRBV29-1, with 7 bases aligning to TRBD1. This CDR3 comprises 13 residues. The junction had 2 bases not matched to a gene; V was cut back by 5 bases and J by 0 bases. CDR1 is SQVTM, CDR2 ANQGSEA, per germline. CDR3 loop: CSVNRGSTDTQYF. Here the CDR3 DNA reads TGCAGCGTTAACAGGGGAAGCACAGATACGCAGTATTTT.

CDR3 sequence reads: CASNRRGLSYEQYF. CDR3 nucleotides: TGTGCCAGCAACCGCAGGGGGCTATCCTACGAGCAGTACTTC. The V gene is TRBV2, the J gene TRBJ2-7; 8 positions agree with TRBD1. J was trimmed by 1 base and V by 7 bases; bases with no gene match: 6. This CDR3 region has 14 residues. CDR1 is SNHLY and CDR2 is FYNNEI in the germline V gene.

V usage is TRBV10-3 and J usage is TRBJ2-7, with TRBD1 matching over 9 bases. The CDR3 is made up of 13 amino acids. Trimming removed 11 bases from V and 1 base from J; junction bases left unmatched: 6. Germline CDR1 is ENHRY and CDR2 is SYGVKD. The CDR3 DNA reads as TGTGCCGCGAGGACAGGGGAATCCTACGAGCAGTACTTC. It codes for CAARTGESYEQYF.

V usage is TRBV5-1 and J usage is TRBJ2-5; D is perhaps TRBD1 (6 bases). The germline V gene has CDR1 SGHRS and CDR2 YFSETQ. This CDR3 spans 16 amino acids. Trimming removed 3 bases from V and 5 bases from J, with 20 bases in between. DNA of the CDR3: TGCGCCAGCAGCTCGGGACGTTGGGGGCTGGAGGAGACCCAGTACTTC. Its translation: CASSSGRWGLEETQYF.

CDR3 residues: CASSSIRFGDTEAFF. For the CDR3, the DNA is TGTGCCAGCAGCTCTATAAGATTTGGGGACACTGAAGCTTTCTTT. The chain recombines TRBV7-2 with TRBJ1-1; D uncertain. Trimming pared 4 bases from V and 3 bases from J, leaving 15 bases between. The CDR3 contains 15 residues. Germline V gene lookup returns CDR1 SGHTA and CDR2 FQGNSA. Looking up the rest from reference TRBV7-2 and TRBJ1-1 gives the full variable domain: GAGVSQSPSNKVTEKGKDVELRCDPISGHTALYWYRQSLGQGLEFLIYFQGNSAPDKSGLPSDRFSAERTGGSVSTLTIQRTQQEDSAVYLCASSSIRFGDTEAFFGQGTRLTVV.

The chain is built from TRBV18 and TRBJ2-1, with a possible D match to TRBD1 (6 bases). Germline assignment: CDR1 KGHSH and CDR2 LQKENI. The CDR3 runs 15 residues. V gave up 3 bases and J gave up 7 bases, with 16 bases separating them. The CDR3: CASSPGDTWTNEQFF. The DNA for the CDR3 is TGTGCCAGCTCACCGGGGGACACTTGGACTAATGAGCAGTTCTTC.

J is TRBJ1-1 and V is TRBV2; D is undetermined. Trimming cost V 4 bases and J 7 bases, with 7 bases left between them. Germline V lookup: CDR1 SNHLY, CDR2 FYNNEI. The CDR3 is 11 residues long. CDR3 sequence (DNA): TGTGCCAGCAGTGGGAGTTATGAAGCTTTCTTT. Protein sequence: CASSGSYEAFF.

Written as DNA, the CDR3 is TGTGCCAGTGGTCCAATAATGGCTGAAGCTTTCTTT. Protein product: CASGPIMAEAFF. The J gene is TRBJ1-1, the V gene TRBV2; D gene ambiguous. Between the trimmed V and J ends, which lost 9 bases and 6 bases, there was a span of 14 bases. CDR1 and CDR2 (germline): SNHLY, FYNNEI. The CDR3 runs to 12 residues.

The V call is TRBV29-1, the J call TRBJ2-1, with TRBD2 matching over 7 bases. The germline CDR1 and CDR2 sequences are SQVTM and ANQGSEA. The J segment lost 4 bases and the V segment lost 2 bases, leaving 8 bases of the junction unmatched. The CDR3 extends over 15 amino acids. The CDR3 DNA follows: TGCAGCGTTGAAACGGAGCGGGGCCTATACAATGAGCAGTTCTTC. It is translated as CSVETERGLYNEQFF.

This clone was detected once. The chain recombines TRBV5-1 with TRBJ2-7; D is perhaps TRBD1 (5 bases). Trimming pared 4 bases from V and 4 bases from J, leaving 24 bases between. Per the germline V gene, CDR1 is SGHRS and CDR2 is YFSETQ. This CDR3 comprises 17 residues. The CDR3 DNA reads TGCGCCAGCAGCCTAGGTGACAGTTTAAGTGAGTGGTACGAGCAGTACTTC. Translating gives CASSLGDSLSEWYEQYF.

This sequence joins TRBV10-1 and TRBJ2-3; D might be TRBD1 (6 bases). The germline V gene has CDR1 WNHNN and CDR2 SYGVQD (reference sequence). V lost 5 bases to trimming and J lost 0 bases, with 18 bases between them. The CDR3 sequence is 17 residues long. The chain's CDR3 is CASSPGLGQTSTDTQYF. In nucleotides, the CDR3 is TGCGCCAGCAGTCCGGGGCTGGGACAAACTAGCACAGATACGCAGTATTTT.

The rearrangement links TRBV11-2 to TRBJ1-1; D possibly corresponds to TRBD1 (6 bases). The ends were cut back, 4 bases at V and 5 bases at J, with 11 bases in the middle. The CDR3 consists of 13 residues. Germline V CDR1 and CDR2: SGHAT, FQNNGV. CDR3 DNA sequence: TGTGCCAGCAGCTGGGGGCGCTGGACTGAAGCTTTCTTT. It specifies CASSWGRWTEAFF.

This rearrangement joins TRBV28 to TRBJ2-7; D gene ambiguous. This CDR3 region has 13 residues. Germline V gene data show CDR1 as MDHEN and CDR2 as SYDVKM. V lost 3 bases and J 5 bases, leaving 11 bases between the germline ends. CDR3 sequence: CASSFGWGNEQYF. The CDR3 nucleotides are TGTGCCAGCAGTTTTGGTTGGGGAAACGAGCAGTACTTC.

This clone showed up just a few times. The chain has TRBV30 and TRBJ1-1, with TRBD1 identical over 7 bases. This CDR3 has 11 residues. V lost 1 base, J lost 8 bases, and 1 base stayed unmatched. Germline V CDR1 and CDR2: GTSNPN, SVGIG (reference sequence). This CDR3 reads CAWSGDSEAFF. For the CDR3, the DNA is TGTGCCTGGAGTGGGGACAGCGAAGCTTTCTTT.

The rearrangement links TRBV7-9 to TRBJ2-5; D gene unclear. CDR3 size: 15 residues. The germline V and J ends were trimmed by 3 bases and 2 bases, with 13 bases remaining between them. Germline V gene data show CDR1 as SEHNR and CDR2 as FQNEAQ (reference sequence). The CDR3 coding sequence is TGTGCCAGCAGCTTGGGGAACGCGGATCAAGAGACCCAGTACTTC. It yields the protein CASSLGNADQETQYF.

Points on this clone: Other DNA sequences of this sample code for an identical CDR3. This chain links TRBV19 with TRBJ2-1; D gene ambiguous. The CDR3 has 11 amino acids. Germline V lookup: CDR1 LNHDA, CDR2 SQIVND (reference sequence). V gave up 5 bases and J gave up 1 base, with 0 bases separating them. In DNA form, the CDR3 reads TGTGCCAGTAGTTCCTACAATGAGCAGTTCTTC. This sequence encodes CASSSYNEQFF. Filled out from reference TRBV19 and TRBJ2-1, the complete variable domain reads DGGITQSPKYLFRKEGQNVTLSCEQNLNHDAMYWYRQDPGQGLRLIYYSQIVNDFQKGDIAEGYSVSREKKESFPLTVTSAQKNPTAFYLCASSSYNEQFFGPGTRLTVL.

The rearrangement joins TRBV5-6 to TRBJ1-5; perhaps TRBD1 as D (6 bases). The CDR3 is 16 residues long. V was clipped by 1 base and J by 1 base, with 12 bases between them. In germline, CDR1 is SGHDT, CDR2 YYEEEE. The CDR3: CASSLFPGASNQPQHF. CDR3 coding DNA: TGTGCCAGCAGCTTGTTTCCGGGGGCAAGCAATCAGCCCCAGCATTTT.

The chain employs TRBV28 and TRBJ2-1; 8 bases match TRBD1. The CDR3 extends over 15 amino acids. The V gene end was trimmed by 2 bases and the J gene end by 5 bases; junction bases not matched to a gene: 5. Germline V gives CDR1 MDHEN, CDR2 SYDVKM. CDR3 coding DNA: TGTGCCAGCAGTTTAACCCCGACAGGGGACAATGAGCAGTTCTTC. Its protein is CASSLTPTGDNEQFF.

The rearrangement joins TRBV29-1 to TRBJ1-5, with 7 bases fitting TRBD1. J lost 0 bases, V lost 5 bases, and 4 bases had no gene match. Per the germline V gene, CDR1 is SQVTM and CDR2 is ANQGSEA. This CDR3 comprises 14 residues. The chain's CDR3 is CSVLAGGSNQPQHF. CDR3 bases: TGCAGCGTTTTGGCAGGGGGTAGCAATCAGCCCCAGCATTTT.

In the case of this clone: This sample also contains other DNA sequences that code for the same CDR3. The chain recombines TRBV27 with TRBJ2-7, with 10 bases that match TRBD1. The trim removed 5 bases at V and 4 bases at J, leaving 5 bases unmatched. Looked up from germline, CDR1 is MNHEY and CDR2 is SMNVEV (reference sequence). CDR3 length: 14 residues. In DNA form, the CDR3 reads TGTGCCAGCAGTCCCGGGACAGGGGTTTACGAGCAGTACTTC. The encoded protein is CASSPGTGVYEQYF.

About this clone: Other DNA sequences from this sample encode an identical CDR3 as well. The CDR3 bases are TGTGCCAGCAGCTTAGGAGGGAGTTCCTACGAGCAGTACTTC. It translates to CASSLGGSSYEQYF. The V call is TRBV11-2, the J call TRBJ2-7; maybe TRBD2 (5 bases). The CDR3 length is 14 residues. The V and J ends lost 1 base and 1 base respectively, with 8 bases between them. Germline V gene lookup returns CDR1 SGHAT and CDR2 FQNNGV.